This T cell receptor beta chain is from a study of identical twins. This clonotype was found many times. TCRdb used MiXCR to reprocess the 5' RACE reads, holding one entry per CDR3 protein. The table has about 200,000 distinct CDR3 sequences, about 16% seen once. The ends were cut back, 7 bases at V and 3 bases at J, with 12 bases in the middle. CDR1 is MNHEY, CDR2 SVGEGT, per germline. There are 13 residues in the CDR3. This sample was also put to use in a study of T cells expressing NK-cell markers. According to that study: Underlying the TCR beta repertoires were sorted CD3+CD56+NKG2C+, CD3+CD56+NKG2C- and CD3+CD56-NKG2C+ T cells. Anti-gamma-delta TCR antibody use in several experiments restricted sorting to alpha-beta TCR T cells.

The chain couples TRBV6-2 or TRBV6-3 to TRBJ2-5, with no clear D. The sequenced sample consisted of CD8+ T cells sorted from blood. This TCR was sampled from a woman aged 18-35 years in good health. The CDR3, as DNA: TGTGCCAGCACTCCTCTAGTAGAAGAGACCCAGTACTTC. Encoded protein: CASTPLVEETQYF.